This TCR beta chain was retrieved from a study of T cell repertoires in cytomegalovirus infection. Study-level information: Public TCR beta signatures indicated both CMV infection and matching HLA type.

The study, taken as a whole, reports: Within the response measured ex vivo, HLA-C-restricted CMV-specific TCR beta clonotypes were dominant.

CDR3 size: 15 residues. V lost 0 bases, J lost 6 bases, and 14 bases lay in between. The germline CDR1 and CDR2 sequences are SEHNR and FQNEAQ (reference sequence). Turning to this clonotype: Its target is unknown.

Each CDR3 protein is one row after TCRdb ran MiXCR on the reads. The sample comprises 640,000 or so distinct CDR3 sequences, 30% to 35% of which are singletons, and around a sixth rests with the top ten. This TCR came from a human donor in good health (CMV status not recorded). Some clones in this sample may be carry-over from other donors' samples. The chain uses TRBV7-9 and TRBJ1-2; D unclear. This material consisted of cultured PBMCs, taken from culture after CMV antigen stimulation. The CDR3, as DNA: TGTGCCAGCAGCTTAGCGTGGGCGGGTCGAAATGGCTACACCTTC. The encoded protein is CASSLAWAGRNGYTF.